Following are 22 T cell receptor beta chains from one sample sequenced in a study of cytomegalovirus exposure and HLA in healthy donors. PCR amplification relied on 60 Vbeta primers (plus 13 Jbeta primers). The repertoire was sequenced with immunoSEQ multiplex PCR; TCRdb's copy has only in-frame clones and lacks some. This repertoire shows roughly 89,000 clones, around 76% found once; its top ten account for over 9%. Sequencing was done on a sample of PBMCs. The receptors were sampled from a man between 25 and 39 years old in good health and CMV-seropositive.

This clone was recorded only once. The chain employs TRBV4-3 and TRBJ2-2, with D perhaps TRBD1 (6 bases). CDR1 and CDR2 from the germline V gene are LGHNA and YSLEER. This CDR3 is 15 amino acids long. V was trimmed by 3 bases and J by 5 bases, leaving 13 bases between them. The DNA of the CDR3 is TGCGCCAGCAGCCACGCGGACAGAGGAACCGGGGAGCTGTTTTTT. This encodes CASSHADRGTGELFF.

This chain connects TRBV7-6 to TRBJ2-3; 8 bases match TRBD2. V was pared by 1 base and J by 3 bases, with 9 bases of the junction left unmatched. The CDR3 is 17 residues long. Germline lookup yields CDR1 SGHVS and CDR2 FNYEAQ. CDR3 DNA: TGTGCCAGCAGCTTAGTTATCCGGGGGGGCATGACAGATACGCAGTATTTT. This gives the protein CASSLVIRGGMTDTQYF.

The CDR3 here is CASSLASESSYNEQFF. CDR3 DNA sequence: TGCGCCAGCAGCTTGGCTTCAGAAAGCTCCTACAATGAGCAGTTCTTC. The chain carries TRBV5-1 and TRBJ2-1; unclear D gene. CDR1 SGHRS and CDR2 YFSETQ come from the germline V gene. CDR3 size: 16 residues. V dropped 0 bases and J dropped 0 bases, with 10 bases sitting between them. Full variable domain (outside the CDR3, taken from reference TRBV5-1 and TRBJ2-1): KAGVTQTPRYLIKTRGQQVTLSCSPISGHRSVSWYQQTPGQGLQFLFEYFSETQRNKGNFPGRFSGRQFSNSRSEMNVSTLELGDSALYLCASSLASESSYNEQFFGPGTRLTVL.

The chain links TRBV27 to TRBJ2-1; no clear D. CDR1 and CDR2 (germline): MNHEY, SMNVEV (reference sequence). Trimming cost V 6 bases and J 4 bases, with 10 bases left between them. The CDR3 totals 13 residues. Written as DNA, the CDR3 is TGTGCCAGCAGCGAGTACAGTTACAATGAGCAGTTCTTC. Its protein is CASSEYSYNEQFF.

This chain links TRBV6-6 with TRBJ2-1; D is undetermined. V was clipped by 6 bases and J by 9 bases, with 12 bases between them. The CDR3 has 12 residues. CDR1 and CDR2 from the germline V gene are MNHNY and SVGAGI (reference sequence). CDR3 region: CASRPGVSEQFF. The CDR3 region has the DNA TGTGCCAGCAGGCCCGGAGTGAGTGAGCAGTTCTTC.

This clone was detected only a few times. V gene TRBV7-9 combines with J gene TRBJ1-1; no clear D gene. CDR3 length: 14 amino acids. The V end lost 8 bases, the J end lost 1 base, and 14 bases lay between the germline ends. CDR1 SEHNR and CDR2 FQNEAQ come from the germline V gene (reference sequence). Here the CDR3 DNA reads TGTGCCAGCTTTGAGCTGTCGGGGAACACTGAAGCTTTCTTT. This translates into CASFELSGNTEAFF.

V is TRBV27 and J is TRBJ2-3; the match to TRBD2 covers 8 bases. Germline V gene sequence: CDR1 MNHEY, CDR2 SMNVEV (reference sequence). The J segment lost 6 bases and the V segment lost 7 bases, leaving 6 bases of the junction unmatched. The CDR3 spans 13 residues. The DNA for the CDR3 is TGTGCCAGCACGGCGGGGGGTCACGATACGCAGTATTTT. Translated, it gives CASTAGGHDTQYF.

The V gene is TRBV7-2, the J gene TRBJ2-5; D is undetermined. Between the trimmed V and J ends, which lost 5 bases and 9 bases, there was a span of 16 bases. In germline, CDR1 is SGHTA, CDR2 FQGNSA. There are 13 residues in the CDR3. CDR3 protein: CASSPRYESAQYF. The CDR3 region has the DNA TGTGCCAGCAGCCCCCGATACGAGTCGGCCCAGTACTTC.

The chain links TRBV6-1 to TRBJ1-2, with 7 bases fitting TRBD1. Germline values: CDR1 MNHNS, CDR2 SASEGT. V shed 8 bases and J 4 bases; nucleotides not matched to a gene: 7. The CDR3 length is 13 residues. The CDR3 DNA reads TGTGCCAGCCGGACAGGAGCCTCCTATGGCTACACCTTC. Amino acid sequence: CASRTGASYGYTF.

This chain connects TRBV6-5 to TRBJ2-4; D is uncertain. The germline V and J ends were trimmed by 6 bases and 1 base, with 4 bases remaining between them. The CDR3 length is 12 residues. CDR1 is MNHEY and CDR2 is SVGAGI in the germline V gene. The CDR3 bases are TGTGCCAGCAGCCTCGCCAAAAACATTCAGTACTTC. As protein: CASSLAKNIQYF.

The rearrangement joins TRBV28 to TRBJ2-7, with TRBD2 identical over 9 bases. The V and J ends lost 3 bases and 7 bases, in that order; junction bases with no gene match: 7. Per germline, CDR1 MDHEN and CDR2 SYDVKM. The CDR3 covers 14 residues. CDR3 nucleotide sequence: TGTGCCAGCAGTTTCGCGGGACTAGCTCGGGAGCAGTACTTC. It specifies CASSFAGLAREQYF.

The chain recombines TRBV9 with TRBJ2-7; D is undetermined. Germline assignment: CDR1 SGDLS and CDR2 YYNGEE. Trimming removed 0 bases at V and 6 bases at J, with 10 bases between. The CDR3 has 13 residues. The CDR3 DNA sequence: TGTGCCAGCAGCGTAGAAGTAGCCAGCGAGCAGTACTTC. It is translated as CASSVEVASEQYF.

To note about this clone: Additional DNA sequences in this sample encode the identical CDR3. The chain combines TRBV5-5 with TRBJ2-1; TRBD1 matches at 7 bases. V lost 0 bases and J lost 8; bases outside the gene matches: 5. Germline-derived CDR1 and CDR2 are SGHKS and YYEKEE (reference sequence). This CDR3 has 14 amino acids. The CDR3 spells CASSLGQGVDEQFF. The CDR3 coding sequence is TGTGCCAGCAGCTTGGGGCAGGGGGTCGATGAGCAGTTCTTC. Full variable domain (remainder filled in from reference TRBV5-5 and TRBJ2-1): DAGVTQSPTHLIKTRGQQVTLRCSPISGHKSVSWYQQVLGQGPQFIFQYYEKEERGRGNFPDRFSARQFPNYSSELNVNALLLGDSALYLCASSLGQGVDEQFFGPGTRLTVL.

This clone was recorded once. The chain links TRBV18 to TRBJ2-7; TRBD2 matches at 9 bases. Germline CDR1 KGHSH, CDR2 LQKENI. The V and J ends lost 1 base and 1 base, in that order; junction bases with no gene match: 11. CDR3 length equals 18 residues. CDR3 nucleotide sequence: TGTGCCAGCTCACCACTCCCGGCGGGAGGGAAAAGGTCCTACGAGCAGTACTTC. This gives the protein CASSPLPAGGKRSYEQYF.

V is TRBV14 and J is TRBJ1-2; TRBD1 might be the D (5 bases). Germline loops: CDR1 SGHDN, CDR2 FVKESK. V was shortened by 5 bases and J by 6 bases, with 19 bases between the two germline ends. This CDR3 is 15 amino acids long. CDR3 amino acids: CASSDRQLLTHGYTF. CDR3 sequence (DNA): TGTGCCAGCAGCGACCGACAGTTACTAACCCATGGCTACACCTTC.

J is TRBJ2-1 and V is TRBV11-3; TRBD2 matches at 12 bases. The junction had 15 bases not matched to a gene; V was cut back by 4 bases and J by 5 bases. Germline CDR1 and CDR2: SGHNT and YENEEA. CDR3 size: 19 residues. CDR3 loop: CASSSPAASGGAADNEQFF. The CDR3 nucleotides are TGTGCCAGCAGCTCACCAGCAGCTAGCGGGGGGGCCGCGGACAATGAGCAGTTCTTC. Complete variable domain (other parts from reference TRBV11-3 and TRBJ2-1): EAGVVQSPRYKIIEKKQPVAFWCNPISGHNTLYWYLQNLGQGPELLIRYENEEAVDDSQLPKDRFSAERLKGVDSTLKIQPAELGDSAVYLCASSSPAASGGAADNEQFFGPGTRLTVL.

This clone was detected a few times. The chain joins TRBV30 to TRBJ2-7; a possible D gene is TRBD2 (6 bases). The germline V and J ends were trimmed by 1 base and 7 bases, with 8 bases remaining between them. CDR3 length: 11 residues. Germline V gene sequence: CDR1 GTSNPN, CDR2 SVGIG (reference sequence). The CDR3 protein is CAWSAAGEQYF. The CDR3 coding sequence is TGTGCCTGGAGTGCCGCGGGGGAGCAGTACTTC.

This clone was seen only a few times. This chain links TRBV6-6 with TRBJ1-5, with a possible D match to TRBD1 (6 bases). Germline V gene lookup returns CDR1 MNHNY and CDR2 SVGAGI (reference sequence). The CDR3 length is 14 residues. Between the trimmed V and J ends, which lost 7 bases and 7 bases, there was a span of 17 bases. This CDR3 is CASNPSGGVQPQHF. The CDR3 DNA reads as TGTGCCAGCAACCCTTCGGGGGGCGTCCAGCCCCAGCATTTT.

The chain is built from TRBV2 and TRBJ2-1, with D possibly matching TRBD1 (6 bases). The germline CDR1 and CDR2 sequences are SNHLY and FYNNEI. This CDR3 is 14 amino acids long. V lost 11 bases, J lost 0 bases, and 14 bases lay in between. The CDR3 loop reads CAGLRDISYNEQFF. As DNA, the CDR3 is TGTGCCGGCCTCCGGGACATCTCCTACAATGAGCAGTTCTTC. Together with reference TRBV2 and TRBJ2-1, the CDR3 gives the full variable domain: EPEVTQTPSHQVTQMGQEVILRCVPISNHLYFYWYRQILGQKVEFLVSFYNNEISEKSEIFDDQFSVERPDGSNFTLKIRSTKLEDSAMYFCAGLRDISYNEQFFGPGTRLTVL.

The gene calls are TRBV19 and TRBJ2-3; TRBD2 aligns across 10 bases. V lost 7 bases to trimming and J lost 2 bases; unmatched junction nucleotides: 6. There are 15 residues in the CDR3. Germline CDR1 LNHDA, CDR2 SQIVND (reference sequence). The CDR3 loop is CASKERGGYTDTQYF. The CDR3 DNA follows: TGTGCCAGTAAGGAGCGGGGGGGCTACACAGATACGCAGTATTTT.

V usage is TRBV2 and J usage is TRBJ2-1; D remains unclear. This CDR3 region has 13 residues. CDR1 is SNHLY and CDR2 is FYNNEI in the germline V gene. V lost 6 bases and J lost 12, with 18 bases in between. CDR3 in amino acids: CASRLSSSRGQFF. The DNA for the CDR3 is TGTGCCAGCAGGCTCTCTAGTTCGCGCGGGCAGTTCTTC.

In its sample, this clone was seen once. The chain has TRBV5-1 and TRBJ1-2; the match to TRBD1 covers 8 bases. The CDR3 consists of 16 residues. With V trimmed by 0 bases and J by 2 bases, 6 bases remained unmatched. Germline CDR1 and CDR2: SGHRS and YFSETQ. The CDR3: CASSLALTGENYGYTF. In nucleotides, the CDR3 is TGCGCCAGCAGCTTGGCCCTGACAGGGGAGAACTATGGCTACACCTTC.